This T cell receptor beta chain comes out of a study of beta chain features in type 1 diabetes (dated by TCRdb to between 2018 and 2020). A note on the overall study: Mean age, gender distribution, total cell number and subset yield were not different between patients and healthy donors. A total of about 100 million sorted cells were examined across all samples, and RNA yield correlated strongly with the number of cells per subset. In the study, recently diagnosed type 1 diabetes patients and matched healthy donors were compared on the TCRB repertoires of their sorted circulating CD4+ T cell subsets. Regulatory and stem cell-like memory subsets were obtained from only 8 patients and roughly 8 healthy donors, while naive and central memory subsets were obtained from all 28 donors.

Each donor gave one peripheral blood draw, averaging approximately 110 mL, which was collected into heparinised tubes. Naive, central memory, regulatory and stem cell-like memory CD4+ T cells were sorted on a BD FACSAria II using a panel including CD45RO, CCR7, CD25, CD127, CD95 and CD27. A purity above 95% was achieved for all sorted populations. PBMCs were isolated immediately by Lymphoprep density gradient centrifugation and stained directly without culture. Samples were stained and sorted in pairs, with one healthy donor and one patient per experiment, so that batch effects were minimized. What the work shows at the level of the full study, not this receptor alone: In all four CD4+ subsets, TCRB CDR3 length was moderately but significantly shorter in type 1 diabetes patients. At VDJ recombination sites, type 1 diabetes patients had fewer insertions and more deleted nucleotides, which implies abnormalities in thymic rearrangement. Naive, central memory and regulatory TCRB repertoires appeared to be more alike among patients than among healthy donors. HLA sub-analyses involved small numbers of individuals, so any influence of HLA type on TCRB rearrangement remained unresolved. PCR may preferentially amplify shorter templates, but because patient and control samples were amplified and corrected together, any resulting skew would affect both groups equally. Because cDNA was sequenced instead of genomic DNA, highly expressing activated cells could be over-represented, though the groups showed no difference in activation or CD3 levels.

This clone was counted only a few times. Its antigen target is currently unknown. No much larger clone is present one base from it, and per-base qualities are unavailable. The CDR3 spans 16 residues, from the cysteine through the phenylalanine. The CDR3 DNA has 48 bases and is translated from base 1. Compared with germline, V lacks 6 bases and J lacks 4 bases; bases without a gene match: 11. CDR1 and CDR2, looked up from the germline V gene (reference sequence), are MNHEY and SMNVEV. All of the isolated RNA was reverse transcribed with the High Capacity cDNA Reverse Transcription Kit, so expressed TCRB transcripts were sequenced. Deep immunoSEQ sequencing was performed on naive, central memory and regulatory T cell samples, with an average of roughly 3.6 million total reads per sample. Sorted cells were lysed in RLT buffer, and RNA was extracted using DNase-treated RNeasy Micro or Mini kits according to cell number. Each cell subset was processed on its own to prevent cross-contamination, while patient and healthy donor samples were processed together. The immunoSEQ multiplex PCR was used to amplify TCRB sequences from cDNA, yielding 87-bp fragments that span the CDR3 region. Sequencing of the amplicons was done on the Illumina HiSeq platform. From the authors' description of their analysis: PCR bias was corrected computationally using synthetic template baselines, and reads within Hamming distance 2 were collapsed, with unmergeable singletons discarded. Reads were aligned to IMGT to assign V, D and J genes, CDR3 length, and insertions or deletions at six rearrangement sites. Within each subset, clonotype counts were normalized to sorted cell number, and only after that were true diversity and Gini coefficients computed with the tcR R package. The overlap coefficient, calculated on TCRB nucleotide sequences, was used to measure repertoire sharing. This is the immuneACCESS table as TCRdb keeps it, with only in-frame sequences that have V and J called. A part of the clones is gone; compared with another copy, unresolved V genes explain less than half, and the rest is unexplained. The DNA gave D and trimming, while V, J and clone size come from that table. The sample table records some 25,000 clones; 56% of these occur just once. Jointly, the top ten make up 1.5% of the sample.

Input material: Tregs from blood. According to the study, the label for this sample's cell subset or site signals: regulatory CD4+ T cells. The V gene is TRBV27 and the J gene is TRBJ2-2, with TRBD1 identical over 7 junction bases. The sequence was collected from a woman in her late teens or twenties with type 1 diabetes. At the DNA level, the sequence is TGTGCCAGCAGAATCACCGGGACAGCGTCCACCGGGGAGCTGTTTTTT. Protein translation: CASRITGTASTGELFF.